One T cell receptor beta chain is described in this entry. The repertoire was sequenced with immunoSEQ multiplex PCR; TCRdb's copy has only in-frame clones and lacks some. The repertoire consists of 650,000 to 800,000 clones, with just under 90% occurring once and the leading ten covering over 0.2%. This record comes from a study of blood T cell repertoires in COVID-19. Across the study: Acute and convalescent COVID-19 samples came from the United States, Italy and Spain. Sample material is recorded as cDNA or gDNA derived from T cells, B-cell-depleted T cells, or PBMCs.

V dropped 4 bases and J dropped 5; count of bases not matched to a gene: 10. This CDR3 spans 15 amino acids. The germline CDR1 and CDR2 sequences are SGHDT and YYEEEE. This receptor was obtained from a woman aged 18-35 years with acute or convalescent COVID-19. Specimen: peripheral blood. The chain is built from TRBV5-6 and TRBJ1-2; 8 positions agree with TRBD1. CDR3 coding DNA: TGTGCCAGCAGCCCACGTCCCGGGACAGGATATGGCTACACCTTC. Encoded protein: CASSPRPGTGYGYTF.